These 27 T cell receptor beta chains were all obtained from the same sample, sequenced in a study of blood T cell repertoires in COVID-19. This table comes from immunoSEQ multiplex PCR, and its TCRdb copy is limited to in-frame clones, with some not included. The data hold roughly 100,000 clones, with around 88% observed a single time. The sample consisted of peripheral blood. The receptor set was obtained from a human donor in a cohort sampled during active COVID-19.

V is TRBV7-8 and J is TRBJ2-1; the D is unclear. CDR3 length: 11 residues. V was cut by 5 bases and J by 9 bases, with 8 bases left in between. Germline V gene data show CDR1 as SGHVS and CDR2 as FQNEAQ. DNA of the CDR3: TGTGCCAGCAGCCTCCGGGTTGAGCAGTTCTTC. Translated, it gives CASSLRVEQFF.

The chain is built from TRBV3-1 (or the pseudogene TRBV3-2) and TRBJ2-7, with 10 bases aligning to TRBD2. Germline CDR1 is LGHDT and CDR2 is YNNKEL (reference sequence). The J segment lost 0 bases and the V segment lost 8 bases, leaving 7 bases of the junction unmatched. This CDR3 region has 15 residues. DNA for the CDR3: TGTGCCAGCGGGGTGCTAGCGGGGGCCTCCTACGAGCAGTACTTC. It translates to CASGVLAGASYEQYF.

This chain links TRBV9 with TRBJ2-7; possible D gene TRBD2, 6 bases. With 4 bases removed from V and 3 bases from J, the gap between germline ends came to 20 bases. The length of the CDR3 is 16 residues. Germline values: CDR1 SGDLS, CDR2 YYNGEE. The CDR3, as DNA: TGTGCCAGCAGCCTCTCTACTAGCAACTTCGGCTACGAGCAGTACTTC. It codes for CASSLSTSNFGYEQYF.

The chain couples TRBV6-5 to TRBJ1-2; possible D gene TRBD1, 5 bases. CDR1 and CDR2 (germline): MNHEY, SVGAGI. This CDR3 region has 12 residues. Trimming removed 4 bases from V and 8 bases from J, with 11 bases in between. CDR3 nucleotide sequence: TGTGCCAGCAGTTCGCAGGGCTGGGGCTACACCTTC. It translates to CASSSQGWGYTF.

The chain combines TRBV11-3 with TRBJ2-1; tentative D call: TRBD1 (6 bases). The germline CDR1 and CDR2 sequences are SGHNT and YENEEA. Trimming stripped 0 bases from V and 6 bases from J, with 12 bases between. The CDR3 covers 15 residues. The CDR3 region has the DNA TGTGCCAGCAGCTTAGAGGGTGCAGGGGCCAATGAGCAGTTCTTC. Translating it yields CASSLEGAGANEQFF. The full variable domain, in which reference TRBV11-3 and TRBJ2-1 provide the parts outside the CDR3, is EAGVVQSPRYKIIEKKQPVAFWCNPISGHNTLYWYLQNLGQGPELLIRYENEEAVDDSQLPKDRFSAERLKGVDSTLKIQPAELGDSAVYLCASSLEGAGANEQFFGPGTRLTVL.

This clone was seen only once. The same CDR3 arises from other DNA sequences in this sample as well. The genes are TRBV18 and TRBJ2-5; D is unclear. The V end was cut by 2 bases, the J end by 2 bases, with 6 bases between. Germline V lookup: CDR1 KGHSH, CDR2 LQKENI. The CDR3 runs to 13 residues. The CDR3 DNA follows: TGTGCCAGCTCACCAGGTCTACAAGAGACCCAGTACTTC. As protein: CASSPGLQETQYF.

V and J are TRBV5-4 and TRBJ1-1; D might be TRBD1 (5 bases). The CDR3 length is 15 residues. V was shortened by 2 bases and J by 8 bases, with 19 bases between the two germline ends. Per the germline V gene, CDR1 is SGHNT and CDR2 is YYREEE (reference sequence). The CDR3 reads CASSFRFGTLGEAFF. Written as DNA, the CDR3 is TGTGCCAGCAGCTTTAGGTTTGGGACTTTGGGCGAAGCTTTCTTT.

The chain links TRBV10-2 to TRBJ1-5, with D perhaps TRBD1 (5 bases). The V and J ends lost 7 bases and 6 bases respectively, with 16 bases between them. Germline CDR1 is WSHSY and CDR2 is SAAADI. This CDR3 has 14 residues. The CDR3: CASTGLGGSQPQHF. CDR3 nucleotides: TGCGCCAGCACTGGGTTGGGGGGAAGTCAGCCCCAGCATTTT.

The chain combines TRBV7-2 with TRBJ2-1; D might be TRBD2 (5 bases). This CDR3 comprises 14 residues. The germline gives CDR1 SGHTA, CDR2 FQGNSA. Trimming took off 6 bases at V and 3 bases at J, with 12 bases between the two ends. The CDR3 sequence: CASRVGLNYNEQFF. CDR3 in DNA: TGTGCCAGCAGAGTTGGACTCAACTACAATGAGCAGTTCTTC. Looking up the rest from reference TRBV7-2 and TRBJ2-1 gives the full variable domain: GAGVSQSPSNKVTEKGKDVELRCDPISGHTALYWYRQSLGQGLEFLIYFQGNSAPDKSGLPSDRFSAERTGGSVSTLTIQRTQQEDSAVYLCASRVGLNYNEQFFGPGTRLTVL.

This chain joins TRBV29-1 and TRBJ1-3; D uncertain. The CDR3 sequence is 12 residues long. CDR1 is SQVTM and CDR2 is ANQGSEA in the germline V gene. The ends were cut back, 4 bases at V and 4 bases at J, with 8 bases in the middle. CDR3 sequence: CSVGTGGNTIYF. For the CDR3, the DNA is TGCAGCGTTGGGACGGGAGGAAACACCATATATTTT.

The CDR3 loop reads CASSYSGVGGRNEQFF. In DNA form, the CDR3 reads TGTGCCAGCAGTTATTCGGGTGTAGGCGGGAGGAATGAGCAGTTCTTC. The chain carries TRBV6-6 and TRBJ2-1, with 8 nucleotides matching TRBD2. The V gene's germline CDR1 is MNHNY and CDR2 SVGAGI (reference sequence). CDR3 length equals 16 residues. The junction had 11 bases not matched to a gene; V was cut back by 3 bases and J by 7 bases.

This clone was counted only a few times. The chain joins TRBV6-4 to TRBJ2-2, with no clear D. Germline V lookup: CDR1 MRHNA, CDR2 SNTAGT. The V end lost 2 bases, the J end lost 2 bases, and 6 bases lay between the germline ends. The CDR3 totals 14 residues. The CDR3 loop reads CASSDEANTGELFF. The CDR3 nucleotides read TGTGCCAGCAGTGACGAGGCCAACACCGGGGAGCTGTTTTTT.

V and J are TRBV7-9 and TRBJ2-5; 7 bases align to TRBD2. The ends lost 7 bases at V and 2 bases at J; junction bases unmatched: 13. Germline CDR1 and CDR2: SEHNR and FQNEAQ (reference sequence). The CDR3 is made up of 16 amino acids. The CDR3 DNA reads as TGTGCCAGCACCGTGGGGCAGGGAGGGAGGCAAGAGACCCAGTACTTC. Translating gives CASTVGQGGRQETQYF.

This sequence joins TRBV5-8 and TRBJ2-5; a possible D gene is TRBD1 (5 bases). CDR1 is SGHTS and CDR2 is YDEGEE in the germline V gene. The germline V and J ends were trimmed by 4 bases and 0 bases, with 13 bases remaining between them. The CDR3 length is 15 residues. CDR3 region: CASSPPKGYQETQYF. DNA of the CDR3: TGTGCCAGCAGCCCTCCGAAGGGGTACCAAGAGACCCAGTACTTC.

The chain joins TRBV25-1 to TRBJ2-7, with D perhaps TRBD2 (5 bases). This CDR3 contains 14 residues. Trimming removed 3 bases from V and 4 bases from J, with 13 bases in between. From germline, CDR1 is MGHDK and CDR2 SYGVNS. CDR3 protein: CASSDAGKVYEQYF. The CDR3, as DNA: TGTGCCAGCAGTGATGCCGGGAAAGTGTACGAGCAGTACTTC.

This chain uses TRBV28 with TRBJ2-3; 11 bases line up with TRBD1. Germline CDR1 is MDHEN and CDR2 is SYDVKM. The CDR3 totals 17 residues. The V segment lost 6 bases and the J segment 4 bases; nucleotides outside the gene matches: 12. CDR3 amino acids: CASSATKGQGVADTQYF. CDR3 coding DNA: TGTGCCAGCAGCGCGACCAAGGGACAGGGGGTCGCAGATACGCAGTATTTT.

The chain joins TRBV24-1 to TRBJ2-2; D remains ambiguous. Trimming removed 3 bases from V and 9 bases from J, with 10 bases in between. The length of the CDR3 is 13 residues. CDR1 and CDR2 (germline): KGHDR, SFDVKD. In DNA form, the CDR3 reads TGTGCCACCAGTGATGACACCCCACGGGAGCTGTTTTTT. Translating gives CATSDDTPRELFF.

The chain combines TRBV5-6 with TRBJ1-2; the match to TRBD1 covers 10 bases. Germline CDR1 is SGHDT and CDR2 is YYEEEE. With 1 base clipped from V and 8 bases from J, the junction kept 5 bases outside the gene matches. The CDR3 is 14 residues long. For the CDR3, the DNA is TGTGCCAGCAGCTTGTGGGACAGGGGCGGAGGCTACACCTTC. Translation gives CASSLWDRGGGYTF.

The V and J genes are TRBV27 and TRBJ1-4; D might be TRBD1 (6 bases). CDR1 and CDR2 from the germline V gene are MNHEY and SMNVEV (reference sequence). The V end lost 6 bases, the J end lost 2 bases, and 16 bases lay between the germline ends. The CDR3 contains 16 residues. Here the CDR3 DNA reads TGTGCCAGCAGCCTCGTGGGGGGGGCGACTAATGAAAAACTGTTTTTT. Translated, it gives CASSLVGGATNEKLFF.

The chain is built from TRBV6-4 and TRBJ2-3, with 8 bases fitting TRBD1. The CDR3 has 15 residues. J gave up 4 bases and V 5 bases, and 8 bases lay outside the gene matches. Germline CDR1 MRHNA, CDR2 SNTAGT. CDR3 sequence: CASSRGTGLADTQYF. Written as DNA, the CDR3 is TGTGCCAGCAGTCGGGGGACAGGCCTCGCAGATACGCAGTATTTT.

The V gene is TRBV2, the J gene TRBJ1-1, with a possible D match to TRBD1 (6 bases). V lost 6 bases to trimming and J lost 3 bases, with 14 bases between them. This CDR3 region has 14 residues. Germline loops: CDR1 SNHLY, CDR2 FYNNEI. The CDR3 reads CASSVDSLDTEAFF. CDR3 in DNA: TGTGCCAGCAGCGTGGACAGTCTCGACACTGAAGCTTTCTTT.

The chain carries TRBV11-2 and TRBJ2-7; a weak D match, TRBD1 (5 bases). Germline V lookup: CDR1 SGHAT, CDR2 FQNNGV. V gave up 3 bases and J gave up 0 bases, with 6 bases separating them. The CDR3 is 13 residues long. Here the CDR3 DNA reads TGTGCCAGCAGCTTGACAGACTCCTACGAGCAGTACTTC. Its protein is CASSLTDSYEQYF.

CDR3 residues: CASSLTRPGEQYF. CDR3 coding DNA: TGTGCCAGCAGTTTGACCCGTCCGGGCGAGCAGTACTTC. This chain uses TRBV28 with TRBJ2-7, with no clear D. Germline V gene data show CDR1 as MDHEN and CDR2 as SYDVKM. This CDR3 has 13 residues. Trimming cost V 3 bases and J 6 bases, with 12 bases left between them.

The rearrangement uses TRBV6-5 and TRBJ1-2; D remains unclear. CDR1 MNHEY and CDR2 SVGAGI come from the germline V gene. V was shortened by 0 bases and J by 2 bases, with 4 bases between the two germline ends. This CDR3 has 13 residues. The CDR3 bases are TGTGCCAGCAGTTACTCCGGGAACTATGGCTACACCTTC. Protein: CASSYSGNYGYTF.

CDR3 amino acids: CATAGESSYNEQFF. The DNA for the CDR3 is TGTGCCACCGCGGGGGAGAGCTCCTACAATGAGCAGTTCTTC. The chain combines TRBV4-2 with TRBJ2-1; 7 bases map to TRBD2. Trimming at V came to 10 bases and at J to 0 bases, leaving 6 bases not matched to a gene. The germline V gene has CDR1 LGHNA and CDR2 YNFKEQ. The CDR3 extends over 14 amino acids.

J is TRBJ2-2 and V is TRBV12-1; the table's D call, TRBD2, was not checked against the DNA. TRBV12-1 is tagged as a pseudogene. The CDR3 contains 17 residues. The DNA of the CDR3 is TGTGCCAGCAGCCTCCCGTCGGTGAGGGCCTTCACCGGGGAGCTGTTTTTT. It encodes CASSLPSVRAFTGELFF.

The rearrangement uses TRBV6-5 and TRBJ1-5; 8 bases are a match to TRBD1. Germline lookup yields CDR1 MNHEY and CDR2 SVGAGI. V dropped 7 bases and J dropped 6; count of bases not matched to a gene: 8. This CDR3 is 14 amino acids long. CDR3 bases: TGTGCCAGCAAAGGACAGGGTGATCTTCAGCCCCAGCATTTT. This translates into CASKGQGDLQPQHF.